This T cell receptor beta chain was captured by sequencing in a study of coeliac disease (dated by TCRdb to 2021 to 2024). Regarding the research as a whole: Coeliac patients were categorised as having newly diagnosed active disease, refractory coeliac disease type I, or disease controlled by a gluten-free diet. High-resolution HLA typing was unavailable, so biased TRBV7-2 usage was queried as a proof of principle. Next-generation sequencing of rearranged TRB and TRG CDR3 regions was applied to small intestinal lymphocyte fractions from coeliac and non-coeliac patients. The aim was to characterise TR repertoires of small intestinal T cells in active, refractory type I and gluten-free-diet-treated coeliac disease. A total of about 30 patients were included in the full study, of whom some 22 had serologically confirmed coeliac disease and 8 were controls with non-small intestinal disorders. TRB sequencing succeeded for samples from just over 26 subjects, including roughly 25 paired bulk unsorted intraepithelial and lamina propria cell samples.

Libraries were made using the immunoSEQ multiplex PCR assay. The TR loci were subjected to amplification by multiplexed PCR, for which V gene segments served as targets of the forward primers and J gene segments as targets of the reverse primers. The Illumina HiSeq System was used to sequence the amplified CDR3 regions. In the original analysis: A nearest-neighbour algorithm merged closely related reads to remove PCR and sequencing errors and collapse data into unique sequences. Two measures summarised the repertoires: clonality, and T cell density, defined as TR molecules per amount of genomic DNA input. Public TRs were defined as CDR3 amino acid sequences in at least 80% of unsorted samples, then tested for differential abundance between coeliac and control samples. Every lamina propria sample was checked against a list of 200 to 250 published gliadin-specific TRB sequences. Differences in clonality and density between disease groups were tested by Kruskal-Wallis tests, followed by Dunn post-tests. The table comes from immuneACCESS by way of TCRdb, which keeps in-frame sequences with V and J called. Part of the clones is missing from these tables; in studies checked, under half for an unresolved V gene and the rest for unknown reasons. V, J and clone size derive from that table, while D and trimming were established from the DNA sequence. The sample contains several thousand clones, approximately 64% of them found a single time. The ten most abundant clones make up under 7% of the sample.

Aliquots of 500,000 cells were frozen in DMSO/FBS in liquid nitrogen, and a single aliquot per fraction was used for sequencing. Every one of the 30 patients in the study had endoscopy and a small intestinal biopsy. Lamina propria cells were released by collagenase digestion of the biopsy tissue remaining after intraepithelial cell isolation. The Qiagen DNeasy blood extraction kit was used to extract genomic DNA from the frozen unsorted cell fractions. Here V drops 2 bases and J drops 8 bases, and the junction holds 6 bases not matched to any gene. Reading the germline V gene gives CDR1 SNHLY and CDR2 FYNNEI. Measured from the cysteine to the phenylalanine, the CDR3 is 15 residues long. Of the read, only the CDR3 DNA is kept; its 45 bases are in frame from base 1. Overall study results and their limits: TRB repertoires were largely private; most amino acid sequences were unique to one sample, and V-gene usage did not differ significantly by disease group. Separating intraepithelial cells from lamina propria cells did not give high-purity fractions, so cross-contamination between the two compartments may have occurred. Active coeliac intraepithelial and lamina propria samples had lower TRB and TRG repertoire clonality than controls, suggesting that diverse T cells were recruited. Published gliadin-specific TRB sequences turned up in about 45% of the 18 coeliac lamina propria samples, compared with only 1 of 6 controls. In the authors' view, the approach was unsuitable for unbiased detection of gliadin-specific T cells, since gliadin-specific T cells are scarce and rarely shared between patients.

Points on this clone: What antigen it recognizes has not been identified. Base quality data are lacking; no much larger clone is found one base away.

The origin of this receptor is a man aged 50-59 years with active celiac disease. The receptor chain draws on TRBV2 and TRBJ2-1; 10 bases in between match TRBD2. The sample taken for sequencing was lamina propria lymphocytes from the gut. Taken with the paper, the label for cell subset or site translates to: lamina propria cell (LPC) fraction of small intestinal biopsy. The DNA sequence is given as TGTGCCAGCAGTGAAACAAGCGGGAGGGCCGATGAGCAGTTCTTC. The encoded protein is CASSETSGRADEQFF.